A single sample gave rise to the 27 T cell receptor beta chains below, sequenced in a study. Cells sorted as Tregs were CD4+, CD25+ and CD127-/low. MiXCR, applied by TCRdb to the 5' RACE reads, yields one record per CDR3 protein. The data contain approximately 7,000 distinct CDR3 sequences, about three quarters of them singletons. Sequencing was performed on tumor-infiltrating Tregs sorted from the breast tumor. These receptors were collected from a female donor with breast cancer.

The genes are TRBV2 and TRBJ1-2; D is ambiguous. Germline lookup yields CDR1 SNHLY and CDR2 FYNNEI. Trimming pared 3 bases from V and 0 bases from J, leaving 11 bases between. The CDR3 has 15 amino acids. Written as DNA, the CDR3 is TGTGCCAGCAGTGATTATCGAGGATCTAACTATGGCTACACCTTC. It specifies CASSDYRGSNYGYTF.

By share, this clonotype ranks as large. At one boundary the junction diverges from the germline segment, which might be a read error. The V and J genes are TRBV7-9 and TRBJ2-5; D is ambiguous. Germline V lookup: CDR1 SEHNR, CDR2 FQNEAQ (reference sequence). CDR3 length: 14 residues. In nucleotides, the CDR3 is TGTGCCAGCAGGGTCGACATGAACCAGGAGACCCAGTACTTC. Amino acids: CASRVDMNQETQYF.

The chain recombines TRBV5-1 with TRBJ2-1; no definite D call. The CDR3 spans 12 residues. Germline V gives CDR1 SGHRS, CDR2 YFSETQ. Deletions cut 4 bases from V and 6 bases from J, with 8 bases between. CDR3 nucleotides: TGCGCCAGCAGCCGTTCTACCAATGAGCAGTTCTTC. Protein product: CASSRSTNEQFF.

The V call is TRBV20-1, the J call TRBJ2-6; perhaps D is TRBD1 or TRBD2 (5 bases each). The length of the CDR3 is 16 residues. CDR1 is DFQATT and CDR2 is SNEGSKA in the germline V gene (reference sequence). Trimming pared 6 bases from V and 0 bases from J, leaving 15 bases between. The CDR3 protein is CSAPTAGNSGANVLTF. In DNA, the CDR3 is TGCAGTGCCCCGACAGCCGGGAACTCTGGGGCCAACGTCCTGACTTTC.

The chain joins TRBV29-1 to TRBJ2-7; D might be TRBD2 (5 bases). V was shortened by 6 bases and J by 2 bases, with 20 bases between the two germline ends. The CDR3 totals 15 residues. Germline V gene lookup returns CDR1 SQVTM and CDR2 ANQGSEA. This CDR3 is CSVSSGGPLTYEQYF. In DNA, the CDR3 is TGCAGCGTCTCTTCCGGCGGGCCCCTAACCTACGAGCAGTACTTC.

The chain is built from TRBV11-2 and TRBJ2-5, with D perhaps matching TRBD1 or TRBD2 (5 bases each). Trimming took off 2 bases at V and 2 bases at J, with 12 bases between the two ends. Germline assignment: CDR1 SGHAT and CDR2 FQNNGV. This CDR3 spans 15 amino acids. The CDR3 bases are TGTGCCAGCAGCTTATTTGGGGGAAATCAAGAGACCCAGTACTTC. It encodes CASSLFGGNQETQYF.

CDR3 residues: CAISDSLARTYNEQFF. CDR3 nucleotides: TGTGCCATCAGTGACTCACTAGCCCGGACCTACAATGAGCAGTTCTTC. V is TRBV10-3 and J is TRBJ2-1; D might be TRBD2 (6 bases). Germline CDR1 and CDR2: ENHRY and SYGVKD. The CDR3 has 16 amino acids. V lost 3 bases and J lost 2, with 14 bases in between.

This chain joins TRBV5-6 and TRBJ2-3; the D gene is possibly TRBD1 (6 bases). V lost 0 bases and J 5 bases, leaving 7 bases between the germline ends. Per germline, CDR1 SGHDT and CDR2 YYEEEE. CDR3 length equals 13 residues. This CDR3 reads CASSLGTEDTQYF. CDR3 bases: TGTGCCAGCAGCTTGGGGACAGAAGATACGCAGTATTTT.

The chain recombines TRBV20-1 with TRBJ2-1; perhaps TRBD2 as D (6 bases). Germline lookup yields CDR1 DFQATT and CDR2 SNEGSKA (reference sequence). This CDR3 spans 13 amino acids. The CDR3 region has the DNA TGCAGCCTCCAACGCGGGGTCAACAATGAGCAGTTCTTC. This sequence encodes CSLQRGVNNEQFF.

This clonotype occurred a few times. This chain links TRBV7-9 with TRBJ2-7, with D possibly called TRBD1 or TRBD2 (5 bases each). This CDR3 has 15 amino acids. Germline-derived CDR1 and CDR2 are SEHNR and FQNEAQ (reference sequence). V was cut by 2 bases and J by 6 bases, with 17 bases left in between. The CDR3, as DNA: TGTGCCAGCAGCTTACCACGTCAGGGACCTAGCGAGCAGTACTTC. It specifies CASSLPRQGPSEQYF. The full variable domain, completed using reference TRBV7-9 and TRBJ2-7, is DTGVSQNPRHKITKRGQNVTFRCDPISEHNRLYWYRQTLGQGPEFLTYFQNEAQLEKSRLLSDRFSAERPKGSFSTLEIQRTEQGDSAMYLCASSLPRQGPSEQYFGPGTRLTVT.

The chain joins TRBV12-3 or TRBV12-4 to TRBJ1-2, with D maybe TRBD1 (6 bases). The CDR3 contains 13 residues. V was pared by 5 bases and J by 2 bases, with 9 bases between. CDR3 in amino acids: CASSETGNYGYTF. The DNA for the CDR3 is TGTGCCAGCAGTGAAACAGGGAACTATGGCTACACCTTC.

The V gene is TRBV6-5, the J gene TRBJ1-2, with D tentatively TRBD1 (5 bases). This CDR3 is built from 16 residues. The V end lost 0 bases, the J end lost 9 bases, and 20 bases lay between the germline ends. Germline V gene lookup returns CDR1 MNHEY and CDR2 SVGAGI. The CDR3 DNA sequence: TGTGCCAGCAGTTACTCGGGTCATGGAGGGGTTGCGAGCTACACCTTC. Translated: CASSYSGHGGVASYTF.

The gene calls are TRBV4-1 and TRBJ1-1, with a weak D call TRBD1 (6 bases). The CDR3 has 18 residues. The ends were cut back, 1 base at V and 3 bases at J, with 21 bases in the middle. Germline V gene sequence: CDR1 MGHRA, CDR2 YSYEKL. The CDR3 nucleotides read TGCGCCAGCAGCCAAGTTCCCGGGGGCTCCCGGGGGGACACTGAAGCTTTCTTT. It codes for CASSQVPGGSRGDTEAFF.

CDR3 residues: CSARDGEDVKGEKLFF. For the CDR3, the DNA is TGCAGTGCTAGAGATGGGGAAGATGTCAAAGGTGAAAAACTGTTTTTT. The chain recombines TRBV20-1 with TRBJ1-4; no clear D. Germline V CDR1 and CDR2: DFQATT, SNEGSKA (reference sequence). V lost 0 bases and J 7 bases, leaving 18 bases between the germline ends. The CDR3 length is 16 residues.

J is TRBJ1-5 and V is TRBV27; possible D gene TRBD1, 5 bases. Trimming stripped 3 bases from V and 7 bases from J, with 16 bases between. Germline V CDR1 and CDR2: MNHEY, SMNVEV (reference sequence). CDR3 size: 15 residues. The CDR3, as DNA: TGTGCCAGCAGTTTCAGTTATGAAGGGGTCCAGCCCCAGCATTTT. Protein sequence: CASSFSYEGVQPQHF.

Note on this clonotype: One junction end does not reproduce the germline sequence, and a read error may be involved. J is TRBJ2-5 and V is TRBV7-7, with TRBD1 matching over 8 bases. The CDR3 spans 13 residues. The V gene's germline CDR1 is SSHAT and CDR2 FNYEAQ (reference sequence). The CDR3 sequence: CASSRQGRETQYF. The CDR3 nucleotides read TGTGCTAGCAGCAGACAGGGGCGCGAGACCCAGTACTTC.

This sequence joins TRBV6-5 and TRBJ2-6; perhaps TRBD2 as D (6 bases). From germline, CDR1 is MNHEY and CDR2 SVGAGI. This CDR3 contains 14 residues. V lost 6 bases and J 0 bases, leaving 6 bases between the germline ends. This CDR3 reads CASSGSSGANVLTF. CDR3 nucleotide sequence: TGTGCCAGCAGCGGGAGCTCTGGGGCCAACGTCCTGACTTTC.

J is TRBJ2-1 and V is TRBV10-3; 10 bases agree with TRBD2. Germline CDR1 is ENHRY and CDR2 is SYGVKD. This CDR3 is 14 amino acids long. The trim removed 9 bases at V and 5 bases at J, leaving 7 bases unmatched. The CDR3 reads CAIKAGGPHNEQFF. CDR3 bases: TGTGCCATAAAAGCGGGAGGGCCCCACAATGAGCAGTTCTTC.

The CDR3 coding sequence is TGTGCCAGCACCAGGACAGGGGCCGAGCAGTACTTC. Protein: CASTRTGAEQYF. This rearrangement joins TRBV12-3 or TRBV12-4 to TRBJ2-7, with 9 bases matching TRBD1. The CDR3 has 12 residues. V was pared by 7 bases and J by 6 bases, with 4 bases of the junction left unmatched.

The chain joins TRBV20-1 to TRBJ2-5, with 9 bases that match TRBD1. The CDR3 contains 12 residues. V shed 6 bases and J 6 bases; nucleotides not matched to a gene: 5. Germline CDR1 reads DFQATT; CDR2 reads SNEGSKA (reference sequence). The chain's CDR3 is CSALQGAKTQYF. The DNA for the CDR3 is TGCAGTGCCCTACAGGGGGCGAAGACCCAGTACTTC.

Here the CDR3 DNA reads TGTGCCAGCAGATTAAGTTCAAGCTCCTATAATTCACCCCTCCACTTT. This gives the protein CASRLSSSSYNSPLHF. The V and J genes are TRBV4-2 and TRBJ1-6; D not resolved. The ends were cut back, 6 bases at V and 0 bases at J, with 12 bases in the middle. The CDR3 has 16 residues. Germline V CDR1 and CDR2: LGHNA, YNFKEQ.

This sequence joins TRBV9 and TRBJ1-6; 9 bases are shared with TRBD1. V dropped 3 bases and J dropped 6; count of bases not matched to a gene: 4. The CDR3 contains 15 residues. The germline CDR1 and CDR2 sequences are SGDLS and YYNGEE. CDR3 residues: CASSGGTGRNSPLHF. In DNA form, the CDR3 reads TGTGCCAGCAGCGGGGGGACAGGGCGTAATTCACCCCTCCACTTT.

The chain combines TRBV20-1 with TRBJ1-6; D possibly corresponds to TRBD1 (5 bases). The CDR3 sequence is 16 residues long. V gave up 0 bases and J gave up 8 bases, with 17 bases separating them. The V gene's germline CDR1 is DFQATT and CDR2 SNEGSKA (reference sequence). CDR3 nucleotide sequence: TGCAGTGCTAGAGATAAGGGGCCGTTGTCGGATTCACCCCTCCACTTT. This codes for CSARDKGPLSDSPLHF.

The chain couples TRBV7-9 to TRBJ1-3; D gene unclear. There are 13 residues in the CDR3. Per the germline V gene, CDR1 is SEHNR and CDR2 is FQNEAQ (reference sequence). V was shortened by 7 bases and J by 0 bases, with 7 bases between the two germline ends. DNA of the CDR3: TGTGCCAGCAAACGGTCCTCTGGAAACACCATATATTTT. Encoded protein: CASKRSSGNTIYF.

For this clonotype: A junction end diverges from the germline sequence, so it may reflect a read error. J is TRBJ2-1 and V is TRBV28, with D unresolved. The CDR3 is 13 residues long. Germline V gene lookup returns CDR1 MDHEN and CDR2 SYDVKM. This CDR3 reads CASSLIVNNGQFF. In nucleotides, the CDR3 is TGTGCCAGCAGTTTGATCGTTAACAATGGGCAGTTCTTC.

The chain has TRBV4-1 and TRBJ2-7; the match to TRBD1 covers 8 bases. Germline V gene sequence: CDR1 MGHRA, CDR2 YSYEKL. The ends lost 0 bases at V and 5 bases at J; junction bases unmatched: 12. The length of the CDR3 is 17 residues. CDR3 DNA sequence: TGCGCCAGCAGCCAAGATCCCCAGGGGGCGCAGGTCGACGAGCAGTACTTC. Amino acids: CASSQDPQGAQVDEQYF.

This chain uses TRBV7-6 with TRBJ1-4, with TRBD1 as a possible D gene (5 bases). The germline V gene encodes CDR1 SGHVS and CDR2 FNYEAQ. V lost 5 bases and J lost 4, with 14 bases in between. There are 15 residues in the CDR3. The CDR3 DNA reads as TGTGCCAGCAGCCCCAGGGCGGGGAGTAATGAAAAACTGTTTTTT. It codes for CASSPRAGSNEKLFF. The full variable domain, its missing parts supplied by reference TRBV7-6 and TRBJ1-4, is GAGVSQSPRYKVTKRGQDVALRCDPISGHVSLYWYRQALGQGPEFLTYFNYEAQQDKSGLPNDRFSAERPEGSISTLTIQRTEQRDSAMYRCASSPRAGSNEKLFFGSGTQLSVL.